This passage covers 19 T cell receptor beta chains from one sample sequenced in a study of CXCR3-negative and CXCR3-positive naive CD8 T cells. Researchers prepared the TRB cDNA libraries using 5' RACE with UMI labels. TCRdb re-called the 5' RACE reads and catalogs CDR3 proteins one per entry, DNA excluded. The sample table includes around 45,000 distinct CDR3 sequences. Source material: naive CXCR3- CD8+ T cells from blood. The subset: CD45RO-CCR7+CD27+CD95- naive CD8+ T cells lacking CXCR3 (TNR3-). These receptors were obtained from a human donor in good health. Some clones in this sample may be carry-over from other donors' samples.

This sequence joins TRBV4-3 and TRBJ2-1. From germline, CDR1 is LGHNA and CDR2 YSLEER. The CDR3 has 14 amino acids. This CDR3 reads CASSQDPRYNEQFF.

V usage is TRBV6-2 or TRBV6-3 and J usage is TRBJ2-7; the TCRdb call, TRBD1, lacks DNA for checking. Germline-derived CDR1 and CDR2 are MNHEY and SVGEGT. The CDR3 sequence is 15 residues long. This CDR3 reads CASSPGARHSYEQYF.

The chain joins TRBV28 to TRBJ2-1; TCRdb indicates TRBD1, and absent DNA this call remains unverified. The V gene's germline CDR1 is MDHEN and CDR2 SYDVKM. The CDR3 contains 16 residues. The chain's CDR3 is CASSLTPLGSGHEQFF.

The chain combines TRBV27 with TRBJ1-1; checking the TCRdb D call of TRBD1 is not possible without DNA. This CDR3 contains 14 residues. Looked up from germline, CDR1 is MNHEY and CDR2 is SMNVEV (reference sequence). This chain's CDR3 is CASNKIDSPTEAFF.

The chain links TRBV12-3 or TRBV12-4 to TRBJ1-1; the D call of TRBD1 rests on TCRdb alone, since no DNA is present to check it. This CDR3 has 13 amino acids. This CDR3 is CASSATGVTEAFF.

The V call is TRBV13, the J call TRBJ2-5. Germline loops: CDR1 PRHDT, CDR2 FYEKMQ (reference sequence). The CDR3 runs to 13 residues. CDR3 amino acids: CASSLLSQETQYF.

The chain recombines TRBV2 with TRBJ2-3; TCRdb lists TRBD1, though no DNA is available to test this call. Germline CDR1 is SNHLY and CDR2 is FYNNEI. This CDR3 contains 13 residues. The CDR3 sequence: CASSPPRGDTQYF.

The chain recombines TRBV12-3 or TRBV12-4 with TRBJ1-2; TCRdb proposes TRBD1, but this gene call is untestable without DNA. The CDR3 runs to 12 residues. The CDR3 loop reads CASAATAYGYTF.

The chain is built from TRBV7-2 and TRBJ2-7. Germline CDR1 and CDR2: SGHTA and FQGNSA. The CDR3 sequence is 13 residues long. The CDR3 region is CASSLTDWYEQYF. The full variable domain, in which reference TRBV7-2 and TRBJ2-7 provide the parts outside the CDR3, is GAGVSQSPSNKVTEKGKDVELRCDPISGHTALYWYRQSLGQGLEFLIYFQGNSAPDKSGLPSDRFSAERTGGSVSTLTIQRTQQEDSAVYLCASSLTDWYEQYFGPGTRLTVT.

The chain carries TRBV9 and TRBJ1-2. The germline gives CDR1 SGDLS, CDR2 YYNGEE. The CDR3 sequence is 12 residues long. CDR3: CASWSPNYGYTF. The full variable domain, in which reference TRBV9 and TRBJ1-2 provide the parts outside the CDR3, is DSGVTQTPKHLITATGQRVTLRCSPRSGDLSVYWYQQSLDQGLQFLIQYYNGEERAKGNILERFSAQQFPDLHSELNLSSLELGDSALYFCASWSPNYGYTFGSGTRLTVV.

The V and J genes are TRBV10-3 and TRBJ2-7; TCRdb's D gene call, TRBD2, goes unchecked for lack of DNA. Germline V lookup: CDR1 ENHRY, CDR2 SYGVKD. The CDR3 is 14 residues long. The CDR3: CAISEGGFTYEQYF.

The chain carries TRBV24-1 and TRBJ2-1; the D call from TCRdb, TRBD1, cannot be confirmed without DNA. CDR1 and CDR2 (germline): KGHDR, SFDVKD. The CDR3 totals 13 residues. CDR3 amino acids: CATSDFSPGEQFF.

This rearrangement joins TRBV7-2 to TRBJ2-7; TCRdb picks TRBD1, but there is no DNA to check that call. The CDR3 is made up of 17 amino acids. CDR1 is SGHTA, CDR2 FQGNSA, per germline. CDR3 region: CASSLSLGGQGHLKQYF.

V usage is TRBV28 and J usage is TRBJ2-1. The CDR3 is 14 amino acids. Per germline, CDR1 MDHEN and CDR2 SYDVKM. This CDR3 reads CASSFGVGYNEQFF.

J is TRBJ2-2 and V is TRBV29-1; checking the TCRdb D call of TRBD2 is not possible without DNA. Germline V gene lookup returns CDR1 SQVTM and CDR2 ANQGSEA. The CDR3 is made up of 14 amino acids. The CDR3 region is CSVDAGGYTGELFF.

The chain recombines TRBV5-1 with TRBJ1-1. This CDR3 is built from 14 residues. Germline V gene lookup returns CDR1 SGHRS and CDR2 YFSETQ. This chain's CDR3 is CASSPRAPNTEAFF.

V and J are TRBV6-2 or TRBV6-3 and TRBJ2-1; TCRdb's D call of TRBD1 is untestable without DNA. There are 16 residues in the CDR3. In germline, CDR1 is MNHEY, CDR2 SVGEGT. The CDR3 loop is CASSYEMDRTYNEQFF.

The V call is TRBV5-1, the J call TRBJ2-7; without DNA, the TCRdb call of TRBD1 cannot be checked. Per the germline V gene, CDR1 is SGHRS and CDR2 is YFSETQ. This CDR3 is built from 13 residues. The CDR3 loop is CASSRTAWDEQYF.

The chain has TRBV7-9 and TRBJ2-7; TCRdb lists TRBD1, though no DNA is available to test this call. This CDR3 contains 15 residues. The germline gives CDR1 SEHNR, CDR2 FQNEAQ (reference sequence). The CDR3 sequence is CASSSLSGTDYEQYF.